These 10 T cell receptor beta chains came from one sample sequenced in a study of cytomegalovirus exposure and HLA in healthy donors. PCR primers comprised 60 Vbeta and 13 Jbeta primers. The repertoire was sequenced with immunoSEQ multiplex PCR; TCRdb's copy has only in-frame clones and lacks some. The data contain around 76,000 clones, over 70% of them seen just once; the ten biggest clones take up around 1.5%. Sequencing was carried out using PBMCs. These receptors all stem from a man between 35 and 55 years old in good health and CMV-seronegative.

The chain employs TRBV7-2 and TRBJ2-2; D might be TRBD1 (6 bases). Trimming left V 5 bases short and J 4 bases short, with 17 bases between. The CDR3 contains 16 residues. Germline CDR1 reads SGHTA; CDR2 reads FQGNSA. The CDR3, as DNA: TGTGCCAGCAGCCCGCAAACAGGGTTTGTCACCGGGGAGCTGTTTTTT. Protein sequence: CASSPQTGFVTGELFF.

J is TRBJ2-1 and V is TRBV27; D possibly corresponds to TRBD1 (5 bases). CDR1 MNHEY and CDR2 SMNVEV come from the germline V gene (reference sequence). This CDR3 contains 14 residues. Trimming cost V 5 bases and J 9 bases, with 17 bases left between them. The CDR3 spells CASSDSRIGSEQFF. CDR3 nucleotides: TGTGCCAGCAGTGACAGCCGTATAGGCAGTGAGCAGTTCTTC.

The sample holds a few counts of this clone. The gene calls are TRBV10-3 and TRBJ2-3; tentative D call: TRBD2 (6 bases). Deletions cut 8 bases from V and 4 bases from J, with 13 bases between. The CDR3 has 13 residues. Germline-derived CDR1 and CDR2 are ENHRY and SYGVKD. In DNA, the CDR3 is TGTGCCATCCTCGGGGGTGAGTCAGATACGCAGTATTTT. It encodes CAILGGESDTQYF.

CDR3 sequence reads: CASSQDRTRRTNGRAGELFF. In DNA form, the CDR3 reads TGCGCCAGCAGCCAGGACCGCACTCGTCGGACTAACGGGAGGGCCGGGGAGCTGTTTTTT. This sequence joins TRBV4-1 and TRBJ2-2; TRBD2 agrees at 8 bases. Per germline, CDR1 MGHRA and CDR2 YSYEKL. The CDR3 runs to 20 residues. The trim removed 3 bases at V and 6 bases at J, leaving 21 bases unmatched.

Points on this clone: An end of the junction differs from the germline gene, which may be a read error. This CDR3 reads CASSDIGTGWFF. CDR3 sequence (DNA): TGTGCCAGCAGTGATATAGGGACAGGGTGGTTCTTC. The rearrangement links TRBV2 to TRBJ2-7, with 9 bases identical to TRBD1. The CDR3 consists of 12 residues. Looked up from germline, CDR1 is SNHLY and CDR2 is FYNNEI.

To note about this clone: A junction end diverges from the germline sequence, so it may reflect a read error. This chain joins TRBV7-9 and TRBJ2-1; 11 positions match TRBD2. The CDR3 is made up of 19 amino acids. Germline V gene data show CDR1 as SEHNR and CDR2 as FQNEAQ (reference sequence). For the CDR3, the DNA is TGTTCCAGCAGCCGATTCAATCTAGCGGGAGGACTCTCCTACAATGAGCAGTTCTTC. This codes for CSSSRFNLAGGLSYNEQFF.

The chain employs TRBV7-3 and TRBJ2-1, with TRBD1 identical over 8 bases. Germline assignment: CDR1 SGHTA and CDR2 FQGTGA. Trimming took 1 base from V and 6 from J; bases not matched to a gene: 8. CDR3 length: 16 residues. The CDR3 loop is CASSLNQGANGNEQFF. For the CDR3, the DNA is TGTGCCAGCAGCTTAAATCAGGGGGCGAATGGCAATGAGCAGTTCTTC.

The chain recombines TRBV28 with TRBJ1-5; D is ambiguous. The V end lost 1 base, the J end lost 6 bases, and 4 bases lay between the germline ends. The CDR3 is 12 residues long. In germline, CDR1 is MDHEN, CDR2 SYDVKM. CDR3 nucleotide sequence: TGTGCCAGCAGTTTATTCGGTCAGCCCCAGCATTTT. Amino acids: CASSLFGQPQHF.

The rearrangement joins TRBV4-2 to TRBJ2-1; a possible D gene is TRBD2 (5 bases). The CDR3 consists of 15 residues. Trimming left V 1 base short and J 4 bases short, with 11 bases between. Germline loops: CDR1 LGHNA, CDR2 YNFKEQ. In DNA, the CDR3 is TGTGCCAGCAGCCAAGCGGCGGACTCTTACAATGAGCAGTTCTTC. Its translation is CASSQAADSYNEQFF.

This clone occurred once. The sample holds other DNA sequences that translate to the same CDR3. CDR3 in amino acids: CASSQDLGLAGSYNEQFF. The DNA for the CDR3 is TGCGCCAGCAGCCAAGATTTGGGGCTAGCGGGTTCATACAATGAGCAGTTCTTC. The chain carries TRBV4-1 and TRBJ2-1; 8 bases agree with TRBD2. V was clipped by 0 bases and J by 4 bases; unmatched bases: 11. The germline V gene has CDR1 MGHRA and CDR2 YSYEKL. The length of the CDR3 is 18 residues.